This TCR beta chain originates from a study of PD-1 blockade in mismatch repair-deficient tumors. Whole-study context: Patients had roughly twelve mismatch repair-deficient cancer types, all previously treated and progressing. The study's findings and limits: Rapid post-treatment expansion, then contraction, generally preceding radiologic response, marked tumor-resident clones.

Three pembrolizumab responders had their TCRs sequenced. The germline V gene encodes CDR1 SEHNR and CDR2 FQNEAQ (reference sequence). CDR3 length: 15 amino acids. The V and J ends lost 2 bases and 9 bases respectively, with 18 bases between them. Clones were sequenced by immunoSEQ multiplex PCR, and TCRdb holds only the in-frame ones, with some missing. The sample records tens of thousands of clones, about 80% being singletons. In regard to this clone: Its matching antigen is unknown.

The sample consisted of peripheral blood, taken 4 weeks after starting pembrolizumab. V and J are TRBV7-9 and TRBJ2-3; D is perhaps TRBD2 (7 bases). This TCR came from an adult with mismatch repair-deficient cancer. As DNA, the CDR3 is TGTGCCAGCAGCTTATCCGCGGGGGCCCCTGGAACGCAGTATTTT. Its translation is CASSLSAGAPGTQYF.